The 8 T cell receptor beta chains reported below all come from one sample, sequenced in a study of blood T cell repertoires in COVID-19. Clones were sequenced by immunoSEQ multiplex PCR, and TCRdb holds only the in-frame ones, with some missing. The sample carries approximately 350,000 clones, roughly 90% recorded once. Sequencing was done on a sample of peripheral blood. Receptor source: a man between 40 and 49 years old with acute or convalescent COVID-19.

This chain links TRBV5-5 with TRBJ2-7; 8 nucleotides match TRBD1. Unmatched junction bases numbered 8, after V lost 5 bases and J lost 7 bases. The CDR3 spans 13 residues. The germline V gene encodes CDR1 SGHKS and CDR2 YYEKEE (reference sequence). For the CDR3, the DNA is TGTGCCAGCAGAGATCAGGGGGCGCAGGAGCAGTACTTC. It encodes CASRDQGAQEQYF.

The chain uses TRBV19 and TRBJ2-7, with D possibly TRBD1 on 6 matching bases. CDR1 is LNHDA, CDR2 SQIVND, per germline (reference sequence). This CDR3 has 14 residues. Trimming took off 5 bases at V and 4 bases at J, with 15 bases between the two ends. The chain's CDR3 is CASSPQGLLYEQYF. The CDR3 bases are TGTGCCAGTAGTCCACAGGGATTGTTATACGAGCAGTACTTC.

CDR3 sequence reads: CASSLVSTGYYEQYF. The CDR3 coding sequence is TGTGCCAGCAGCTTAGTGTCGACAGGGTACTACGAGCAGTACTTC. The gene calls are TRBV7-9 and TRBJ2-7, with 7 positions matching TRBD1. The trim removed 1 base at V and 3 bases at J, leaving 6 bases unmatched. The germline V gene has CDR1 SEHNR and CDR2 FQNEAQ (reference sequence). The CDR3 covers 15 residues.

The V call is TRBV19, the J call TRBJ2-5; D call uncertain. Trimming removed 6 bases at V and 5 bases at J, with 7 bases between. Germline V lookup: CDR1 LNHDA, CDR2 SQIVND (reference sequence). The CDR3 has 11 amino acids. The CDR3 sequence is CASRVGETQYF. The CDR3 region has the DNA TGTGCCAGTAGGGTCGGGGAGACCCAGTACTTC.

This clone showed up just once. J is TRBJ1-1 and V is TRBV5-4, with 8 positions matching TRBD1. The V gene end was trimmed by 2 bases and the J gene end by 5 bases; junction bases not matched to a gene: 5. CDR3 length equals 14 residues. Germline V CDR1 and CDR2: SGHNT, YYREEE (reference sequence). DNA of the CDR3: TGTGCCAGCAGCTTCGGCAGGGGGCGGACTGAAGCTTTCTTT. Translated, it gives CASSFGRGRTEAFF.

The rearrangement joins TRBV4-1 to TRBJ1-1, with a tentative D call TRBD1 (5 bases). The germline V and J ends were trimmed by 7 bases and 1 base, with 16 bases remaining between them. Looked up from germline, CDR1 is MGHRA and CDR2 is YSYEKL. This CDR3 contains 15 residues. CDR3: CASTLTDAKNTEAFF. DNA of the CDR3: TGCGCCAGCACCCTGACAGATGCAAAGAACACTGAAGCTTTCTTT.

The chain recombines TRBV27 with TRBJ2-3; 10 nucleotides line up with TRBD1. This CDR3 is 16 amino acids long. Germline V gives CDR1 MNHEY, CDR2 SMNVEV (reference sequence). The V segment lost 5 bases and the J segment 0 bases; nucleotides outside the gene matches: 5. DNA of the CDR3: TGTGCCAGCAGTCGGGGACAGGGGCGTAGCACAGATACGCAGTATTTT. This translates into CASSRGQGRSTDTQYF.

The J gene is TRBJ1-2, the V gene TRBV12-3 or TRBV12-4; D is unresolved. The CDR3 runs 11 residues. Trimming removed 7 bases from V and 5 bases from J, with 8 bases in between. CDR3 region: CASTLGYGYTF. The CDR3 DNA follows: TGTGCCAGCACCCTAGGATATGGCTACACCTTC.